Here is one T cell receptor (beta chain) with its context. These data come from a study of T-cell memory formation after mild COVID-19. The V gene's germline CDR1 is DFQATT and CDR2 SNEGSKA (reference sequence). The V segment lost 6 bases and the J segment 4 bases; nucleotides outside the gene matches: 5. CDR3 length: 13 amino acids. MiXCR, applied by TCRdb to the 5' RACE reads, yields one record per CDR3 protein. This table holds roughly 400,000 distinct CDR3 sequences, 15% to 20% found once. The receptor's source is a man aged 18 to 29 who had mild COVID-19 (a few samples of this study predate the infection). Cell type and time point are not known. Input material: PBMCs or a T cell subset sorted from them (not recorded which). This chain joins TRBV20-1 and TRBJ1-4, with 7 bases fitting TRBD1. The CDR3 sequence: CSAKTGSNEKLFF. CDR3 in DNA: TGCAGTGCCAAGACAGGGAGTAATGAAAAACTGTTTTTT.